This T cell receptor (beta chain) was identified during a study of CXCR3-negative and CXCR3-positive naive CD8 T cells (dated by TCRdb to the late 2010s). As for the study more broadly: In total, 120 million to 150 million TRB reads were obtained, which works out to roughly 1.5 +/- 0.3 million reads per library. Data from about 10 donors, pooled across two independent experiments, went into the diversity and physicochemical repertoire analyses. Naive subsets from five or six donors and memory cells from 3 donors were included in the TRBV-TRBJ cluster analysis.

Notes on this clonotype: Its target antigen remains unknown.

The sequencer listed for this sample is NextSeq 550. The Human TCR Profiling Kit (MiLaboratory) was used to make UMI-labeled 5' RACE TRB cDNA libraries. cDNA synthesis used the entire amount of extracted RNA, and PCR amplification then used the entire amount of cDNA produced. Libraries were prepared in parallel using an identical number of PCR cycles. In the source study's methods: With a requirement of at least two reads per UMI, MIGEC and MiXCR extracted about 50,000 +/- 10,000 unique UMI-labeled TRB cDNA molecules per library. On average, about 40,000 +/- 10,000 functional in-frame TRB CDR3 nucleotide clonotypes lacking stop codons were found per library. Diversity metrics, including normalized Shannon-Wiener and Chao1, were computed in VDJtools after downsampling to 5000 UMI-labeled TRB molecules per sample. VDJtools computed clonotype-size-weighted physicochemical properties of the central five CDR3 residues: interaction energy, strength, volume and Kidera factor 4. Following TCRdb reprocessing, every CDR3 protein sequence forms one entry, and DNA is not provided. Clone size and V and J calls follow TCRdb, not the original study. For this sample, the table gives about 82,000 distinct CDR3 sequences. The biggest ten clones account for about 1% of the sample.

Reading from cysteine to phenylalanine, the CDR3 counts 15 amino acids. DNA is not on record. The germline V gene provides CDR1 LGHNA and CDR2 YSLEER. Here is what the overall study found, with its caveats: CXCR3 expression partially decreased after cryopreservation, so most assays used freshly isolated PBMCs. Repertoire diversity was comparably high in both naive subsets but much lower in memory CD8+ T cells. TRB CDR3s from CXCR3-positive naive cells showed higher hydrophobicity (lower Kidera factor 4), lower energy, and higher strength and volume indices than CXCR3-negative naive cells. Similar TRBV-TRBJ usage was shown by naive CXCR3-negative and CXCR3-positive cells from the same donor, whereas distinct patterns were shown by memory cells. Because surface CD5, which has been linked to self-reactivity in mice, was comparable between naive subsets, TCR interaction strength was also inferred from TRB CDR3 physicochemical properties.

Each CD8+ T cell subset was flow-sorted in triplicate, and some 310,000 cells per subset were placed directly into RLT lysis buffer. To exclude memory contaminants, naive CD8+ T cells were stringently defined as CD45RO-CCR7+CD27+CD95-. Peripheral blood mononuclear cells were isolated from buffy coats by standard density gradient centrifugation. A FACSAria III was used to flow-sort naive CD8+ T cells into CXCR3-negative and CXCR3-positive populations. An RNeasy Mini Kit was used to extract total RNA from the sorted cells. This sequence was found in a human donor in good health. Some clones in this sample may be carry-over from other donors' samples. Recombination linked TRBV4-3 to TRBJ1-1. Sequences were obtained from naive CXCR3- CD8+ T cells from blood. What the cell subset or site label conveys for this sample: CD45RO-CCR7+CD27+CD95- naive CD8+ T cells lacking CXCR3 (TNR3-). The encoded CDR3 is CASSQDQGRAPEAFF.